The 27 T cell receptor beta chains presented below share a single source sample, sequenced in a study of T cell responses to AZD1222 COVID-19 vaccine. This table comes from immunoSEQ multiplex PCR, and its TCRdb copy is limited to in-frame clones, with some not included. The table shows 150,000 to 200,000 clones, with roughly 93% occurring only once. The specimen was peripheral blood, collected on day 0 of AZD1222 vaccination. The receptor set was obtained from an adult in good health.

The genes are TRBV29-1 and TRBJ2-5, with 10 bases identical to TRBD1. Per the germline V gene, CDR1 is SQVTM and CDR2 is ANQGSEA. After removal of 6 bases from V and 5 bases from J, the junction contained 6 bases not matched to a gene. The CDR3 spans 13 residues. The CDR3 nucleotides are TGCAGCGTCCTGACAGGGGGCGTCGAGACCCAGTACTTC. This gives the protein CSVLTGGVETQYF.

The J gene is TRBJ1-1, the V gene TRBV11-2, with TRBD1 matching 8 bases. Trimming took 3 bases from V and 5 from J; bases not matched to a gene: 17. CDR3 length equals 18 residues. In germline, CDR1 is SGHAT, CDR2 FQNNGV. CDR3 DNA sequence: TGTGCCAGCAGCTTTTTTCGTCTGGAGGACAGGGCTGATACTGAAGCTTTCTTT. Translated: CASSFFRLEDRADTEAFF. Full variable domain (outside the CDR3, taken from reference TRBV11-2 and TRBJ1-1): EAGVAQSPRYKIIEKRQSVAFWCNPISGHATLYWYQQILGQGPKLLIQFQNNGVVDDSQLPKDRFSAERLKGVDSTLKIQPAKLEDSAVYLCASSFFRLEDRADTEAFFGQGTRLTVV.

The CDR3 protein is CASSLVEGNRRTEAFF. As DNA, the CDR3 is TGTGCCAGCAGCTTAGTCGAGGGGAATAGGCGCACTGAAGCTTTCTTT. The chain is built from TRBV7-8 and TRBJ1-1, with a possible D match to TRBD1 (5 bases). Germline CDR1 reads SGHVS; CDR2 reads FQNEAQ. The V gene lost 1 base and the J gene lost 4 bases, with 16 bases spanning the gap. The CDR3 contains 16 residues.

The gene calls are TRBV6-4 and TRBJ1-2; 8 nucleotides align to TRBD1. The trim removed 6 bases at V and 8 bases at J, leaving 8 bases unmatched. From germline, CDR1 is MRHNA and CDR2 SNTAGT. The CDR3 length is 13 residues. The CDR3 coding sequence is TGTGCCAGCAGATCGGACAGGGCGGGCGGCTACACCTTC. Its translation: CASRSDRAGGYTF.

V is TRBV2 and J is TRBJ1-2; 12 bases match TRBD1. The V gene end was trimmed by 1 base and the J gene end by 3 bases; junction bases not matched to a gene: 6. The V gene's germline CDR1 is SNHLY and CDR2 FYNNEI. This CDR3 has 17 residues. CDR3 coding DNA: TGTGCCAGCAGTGAAGGTCGGGGACAGGGGGCTGACTATGGCTACACCTTC. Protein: CASSEGRGQGADYGYTF.

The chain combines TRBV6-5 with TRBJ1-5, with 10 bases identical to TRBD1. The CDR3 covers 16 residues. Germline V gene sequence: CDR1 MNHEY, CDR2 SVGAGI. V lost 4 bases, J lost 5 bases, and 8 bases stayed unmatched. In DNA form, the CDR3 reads TGTGCCAGCAGTTTCCTGGGACAGGGGTTAGATCAGCCCCAGCATTTT. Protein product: CASSFLGQGLDQPQHF.

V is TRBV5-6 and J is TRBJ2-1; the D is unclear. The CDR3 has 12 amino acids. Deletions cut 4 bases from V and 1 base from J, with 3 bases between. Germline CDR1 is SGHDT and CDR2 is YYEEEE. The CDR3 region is CASSGSYNEQFF. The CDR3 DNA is TGTGCCAGCAGCGGATCCTACAATGAGCAGTTCTTC.

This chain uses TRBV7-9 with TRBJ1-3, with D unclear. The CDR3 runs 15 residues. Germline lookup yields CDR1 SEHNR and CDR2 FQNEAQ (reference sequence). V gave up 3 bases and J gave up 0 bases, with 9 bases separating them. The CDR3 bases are TGTGCCAGCAGCTTTGGCAGACACTCTGGAAACACCATATATTTT. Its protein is CASSFGRHSGNTIYF.

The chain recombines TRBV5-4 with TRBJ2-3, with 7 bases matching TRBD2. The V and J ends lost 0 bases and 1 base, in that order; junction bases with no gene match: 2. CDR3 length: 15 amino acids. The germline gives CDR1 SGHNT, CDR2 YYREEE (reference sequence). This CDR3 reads CASSLGLAGTDTQYF. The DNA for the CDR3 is TGTGCCAGCAGCTTGGGGCTAGCGGGCACAGATACGCAGTATTTT.

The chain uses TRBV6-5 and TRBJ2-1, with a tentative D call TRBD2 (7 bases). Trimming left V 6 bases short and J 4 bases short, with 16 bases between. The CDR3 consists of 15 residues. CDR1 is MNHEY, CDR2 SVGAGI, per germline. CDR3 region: CASSRSGGRYNEQFF. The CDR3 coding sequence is TGTGCCAGCAGCCGATCGGGGGGCAGATACAATGAGCAGTTCTTC.

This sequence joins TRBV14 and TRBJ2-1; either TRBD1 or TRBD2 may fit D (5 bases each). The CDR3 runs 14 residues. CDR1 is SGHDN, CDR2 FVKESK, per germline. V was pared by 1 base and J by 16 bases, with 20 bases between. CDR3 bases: TGTGCCAGCAGCCAAGTCGGTCCGGGACCTAGTTTATTCTTC. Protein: CASSQVGPGPSLFF.

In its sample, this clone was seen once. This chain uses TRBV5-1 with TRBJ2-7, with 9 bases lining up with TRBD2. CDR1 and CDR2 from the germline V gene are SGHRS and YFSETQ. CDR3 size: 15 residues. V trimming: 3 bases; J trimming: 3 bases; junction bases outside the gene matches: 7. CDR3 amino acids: CASSSPSGENYEQYF. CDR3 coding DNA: TGCGCCAGCAGCTCGCCTAGCGGGGAAAACTACGAGCAGTACTTC.

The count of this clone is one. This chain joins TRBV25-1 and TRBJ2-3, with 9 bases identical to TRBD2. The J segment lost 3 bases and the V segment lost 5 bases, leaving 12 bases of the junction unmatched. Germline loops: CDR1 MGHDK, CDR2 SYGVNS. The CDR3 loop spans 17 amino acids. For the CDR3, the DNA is TGTGCCAGCAGTATATTAGGGCGGGGGGGAAAGACAGATACGCAGTATTTT. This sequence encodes CASSILGRGGKTDTQYF.

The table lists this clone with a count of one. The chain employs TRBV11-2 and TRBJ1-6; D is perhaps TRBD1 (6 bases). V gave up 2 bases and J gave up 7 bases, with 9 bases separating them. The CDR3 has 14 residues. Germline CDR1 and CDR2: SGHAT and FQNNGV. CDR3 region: CASSLTGQNSPLHF. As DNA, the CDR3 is TGTGCCAGCAGCTTAACAGGGCAAAATTCACCCCTCCACTTT.

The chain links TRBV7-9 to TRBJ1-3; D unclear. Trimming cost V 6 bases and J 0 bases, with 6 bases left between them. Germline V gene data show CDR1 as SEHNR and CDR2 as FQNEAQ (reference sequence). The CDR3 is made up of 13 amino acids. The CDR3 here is CASSQSSGNTIYF. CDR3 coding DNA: TGTGCCAGCAGTCAGAGCTCTGGAAACACCATATATTTT. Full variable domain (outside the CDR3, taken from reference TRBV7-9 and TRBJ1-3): DTGVSQNPRHKITKRGQNVTFRCDPISEHNRLYWYRQTLGQGPEFLTYFQNEAQLEKSRLLSDRFSAERPKGSFSTLEIQRTEQGDSAMYLCASSQSSGNTIYFGEGSWLTVV.

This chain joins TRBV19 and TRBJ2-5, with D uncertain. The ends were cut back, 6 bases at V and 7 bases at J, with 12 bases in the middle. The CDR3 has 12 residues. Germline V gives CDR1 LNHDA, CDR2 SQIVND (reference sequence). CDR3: CASSHLLGTQYF. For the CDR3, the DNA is TGTGCCAGTAGCCATCTTCTGGGGACCCAGTACTTC.

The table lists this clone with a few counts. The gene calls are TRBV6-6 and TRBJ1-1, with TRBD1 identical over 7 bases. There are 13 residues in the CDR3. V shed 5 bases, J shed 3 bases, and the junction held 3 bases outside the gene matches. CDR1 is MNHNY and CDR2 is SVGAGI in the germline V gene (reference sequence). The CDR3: CASSPQGYTEAFF. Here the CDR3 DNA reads TGTGCCAGCAGTCCACAGGGGTACACTGAAGCTTTCTTT.

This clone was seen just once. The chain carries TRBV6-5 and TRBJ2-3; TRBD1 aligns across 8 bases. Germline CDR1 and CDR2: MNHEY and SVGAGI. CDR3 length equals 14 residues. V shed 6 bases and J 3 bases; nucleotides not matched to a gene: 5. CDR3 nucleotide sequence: TGTGCCAGCAGGGGGACAGGTCAGACAGATACGCAGTATTTT. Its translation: CASRGTGQTDTQYF.

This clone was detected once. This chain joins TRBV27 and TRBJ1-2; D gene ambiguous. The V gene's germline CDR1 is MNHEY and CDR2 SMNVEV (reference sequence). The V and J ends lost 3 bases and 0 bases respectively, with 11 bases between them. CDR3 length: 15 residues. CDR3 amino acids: CASSFVAGANYGYTF. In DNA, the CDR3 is TGTGCCAGCAGTTTCGTGGCGGGAGCTAACTATGGCTACACCTTC.

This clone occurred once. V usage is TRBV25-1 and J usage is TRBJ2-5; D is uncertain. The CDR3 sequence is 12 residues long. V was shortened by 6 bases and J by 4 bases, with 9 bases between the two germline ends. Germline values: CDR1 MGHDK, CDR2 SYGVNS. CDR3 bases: TGTGCCAGCAGGGGTTTCGGAGAGACCCAGTACTTC. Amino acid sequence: CASRGFGETQYF.

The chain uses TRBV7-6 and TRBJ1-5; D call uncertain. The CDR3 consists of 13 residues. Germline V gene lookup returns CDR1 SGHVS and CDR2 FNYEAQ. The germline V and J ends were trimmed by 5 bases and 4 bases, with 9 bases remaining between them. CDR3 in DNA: TGTGCCAGCAGCCCAAGCGCTAATCAGCCCCAGCATTTT. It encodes CASSPSANQPQHF.

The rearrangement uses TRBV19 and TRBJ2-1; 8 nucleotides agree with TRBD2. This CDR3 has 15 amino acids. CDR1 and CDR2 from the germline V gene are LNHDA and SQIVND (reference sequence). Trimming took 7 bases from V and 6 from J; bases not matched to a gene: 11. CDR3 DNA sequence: TGTGCCAGTACCATAGCGGGACCTCTAACCAATGAGCAGTTCTTC. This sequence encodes CASTIAGPLTNEQFF.

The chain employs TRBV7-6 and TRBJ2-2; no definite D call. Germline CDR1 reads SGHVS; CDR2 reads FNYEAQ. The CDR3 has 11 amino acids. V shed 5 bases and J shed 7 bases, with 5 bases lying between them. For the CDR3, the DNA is TGTGCCAGCAGCAAATTCGGGGAGCTGTTTTTT. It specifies CASSKFGELFF.

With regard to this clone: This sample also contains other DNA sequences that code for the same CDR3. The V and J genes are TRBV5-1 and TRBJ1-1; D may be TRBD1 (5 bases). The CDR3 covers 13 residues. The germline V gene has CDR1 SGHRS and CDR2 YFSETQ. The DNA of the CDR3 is TGCGCTTCCAGCACCGGACAGAACACTGAAGCTTTCTTT. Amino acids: CASSTGQNTEAFF.

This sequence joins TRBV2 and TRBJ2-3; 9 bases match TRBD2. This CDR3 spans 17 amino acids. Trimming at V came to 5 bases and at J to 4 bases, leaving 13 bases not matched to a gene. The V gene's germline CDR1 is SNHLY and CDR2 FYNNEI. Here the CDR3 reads CASSFAPGGGGADTQYF. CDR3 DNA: TGTGCCAGCAGTTTCGCCCCCGGAGGCGGGGGGGCAGATACGCAGTATTTT.

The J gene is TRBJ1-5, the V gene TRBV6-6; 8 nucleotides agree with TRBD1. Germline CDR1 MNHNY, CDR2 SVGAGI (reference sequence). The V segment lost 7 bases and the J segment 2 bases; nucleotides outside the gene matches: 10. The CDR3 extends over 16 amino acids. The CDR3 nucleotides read TGTGCCAGCACCCTGGGGCCGGGACAGGGCAATCAGCCCCAGCATTTT. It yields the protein CASTLGPGQGNQPQHF.

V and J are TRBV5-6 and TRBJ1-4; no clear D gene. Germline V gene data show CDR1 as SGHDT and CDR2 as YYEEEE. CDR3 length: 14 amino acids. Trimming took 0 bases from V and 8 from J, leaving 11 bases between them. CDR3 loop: CASSLDLAMEKLFF. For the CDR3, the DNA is TGTGCCAGCAGCTTGGATTTGGCGATGGAAAAACTGTTTTTT.